The rows below give T cell receptor beta chains drawn from one sample of a study of blood T cell repertoires in COVID-19. Profiled with immunoSEQ multiplex PCR; TCRdb holds only in-frame clones, not every one. The data contain approximately 70,000 clones, under 90% of them seen just once; the ten biggest clones take up 18%. Sequencing was carried out using peripheral blood. Every receptor here comes from a man aged 65 to 79 who had recovered from COVID-19. Both conserved end residues are part of each CDR3. A D gene is named only where the DNA matches it firmly. Part of the rows lack a size; the others show once, few, many or a class for expanded clones.

length: 16
D: TRBD2
size: NA
J: TRBJ2-7
V: TRBV3-1/TRBV3-2
CDR3: CASSQGLAGAVYEQYF
DNA: TGTGCCAGCAGCCAGGGACTAGCGGGAGCGGTCTACGAGCAGTACTTC

length: 13
D: NA
size: few
J: TRBJ1-5
V: TRBV12-3/TRBV12-4
CDR3: CASSFDGSQPQHF
DNA: TGTGCCAGCAGTTTTGACGGGTCCCAGCCCCAGCATTTT

length: 12
D: NA
size: NA
J: TRBJ2-7
V: TRBV10-3
CDR3: CAIRTDSYEQYF
DNA: TGTGCCATCAGGACTGACTCCTACGAGCAGTACTTC

length: 11
D: NA
size: once
J: TRBJ1-3
V: TRBV19
CDR3: CASSNINTIYF
DNA: TGTGCCAGTAGTAATATAAACACCATATATTTT

length: 14
D: TRBD1
size: NA
J: TRBJ1-4
V: TRBV25-1
CDR3: CASTRTGANEKLFF
DNA: TGTGCCAGCACTCGGACAGGTGCGAATGAAAAACTGTTTTTT

length: 15
D: NA
size: NA
J: TRBJ1-5
V: TRBV4-3
CDR3: CASSQSWQGGQPQHF
DNA: TGCGCCAGCAGCCAGTCTTGGCAGGGAGGTCAGCCCCAGCATTTT

length: 17
D: TRBD1
size: NA
J: TRBJ1-1
V: TRBV3-1/TRBV3-2
CDR3: CASSQGRGQGPNTEAFF
DNA: TGTGCCAGCAGCCAAGGGCGTGGACAGGGACCGAACACTGAAGCTTTCTTT

length: 14
D: NA
size: NA
J: TRBJ1-1
V: TRBV12-5
CDR3: CASGLEEVNTEAFF
DNA: TGTGCTAGTGGTTTGGAAGAGGTTAACACTGAAGCTTTCTTT

length: 15
D: NA
size: NA
J: TRBJ2-3
V: TRBV6-5
CDR3: CASSYQGITTDTQYF
DNA: TGTGCCAGCAGTTACCAGGGGATCACCACAGATACGCAGTATTTT

length: 13
D: NA
size: NA
J: TRBJ1-5
V: TRBV12-3/TRBV12-4
CDR3: CASSLSRNQPQHF
DNA: TGTGCCAGCAGTTTAAGCCGGAATCAGCCCCAGCATTTT

length: 15
D: TRBD1
size: NA
J: TRBJ2-5
V: TRBV24-1
CDR3: CATSDPDRDAKTQYF
DNA: TGTGCCACCAGTGATCCGGACAGGGACGCGAAGACCCAGTACTTC

length: 14
D: NA
size: NA
J: TRBJ2-1
V: TRBV19
CDR3: CASSAVADYNEQFF
DNA: TGTGCCAGTAGTGCGGTAGCGGACTACAATGAGCAGTTCTTC

length: 15
D: NA
size: NA
J: TRBJ2-1
V: TRBV5-1
CDR3: CASMTGEGSYNEQFF
DNA: TGCGCCAGCATGACAGGGGAGGGATCCTACAATGAGCAGTTCTTC

length: 15
D: NA
size: NA
J: TRBJ2-2
V: TRBV28
CDR3: CASRFTGGGTGELFF
DNA: TGTGCCAGCAGATTCACAGGGGGAGGGACCGGGGAGCTGTTTTTT

length: 14
D: TRBD1
size: NA
J: TRBJ2-7
V: TRBV19
CDR3: CASSAGTGAYEQYF
DNA: TGTGCCAGTAGTGCCGGGACAGGGGCCTACGAGCAGTACTTC

length: 14
D: NA
size: NA
J: TRBJ2-7
V: TRBV6-2/TRBV6-3
CDR3: CASSVRGSSYEQYF
DNA: TGTGCCAGCAGTGTCAGGGGATCCTCCTACGAGCAGTACTTC

length: 13
D: NA
size: once
J: TRBJ1-1
V: TRBV6-1
CDR3: CASSERANTEAFF
DNA: TGTGCCAGCAGTGAACGAGCGAACACTGAAGCTTTCTTT

length: 18
D: TRBD1
size: NA
J: TRBJ1-6
V: TRBV19
CDR3: CASSIDPTGIGSNSPLHF
DNA: TGTGCCAGTAGTATAGATCCGACAGGGATTGGGTCTAATTCACCCCTCCACTTT

length: 15
D: NA
size: NA
J: TRBJ2-7
V: TRBV5-1
CDR3: CASSLVVSRTDEQYF
DNA: TGCGCCAGCAGCTTGGTGGTTTCGCGGACAGACGAGCAGTACTTC

length: 15
D: NA
size: few
J: TRBJ2-1
V: TRBV4-1
CDR3: CASSRGRAEYNEQFF
DNA: TGCGCCAGCAGCCGCGGCAGGGCGGAGTACAATGAGCAGTTCTTC

length: 15
D: NA
size: few
J: TRBJ2-2
V: TRBV28
CDR3: CASSFLGRDTGELFF
DNA: TGTGCCAGCAGTTTTTTAGGCAGGGACACCGGGGAGCTGTTTTTT

length: 15
D: NA
size: NA
J: TRBJ2-7
V: TRBV11-3
CDR3: CASSYVGRYSYEQYF
DNA: TGTGCCAGCAGCTACGTGGGGAGGTACTCCTACGAGCAGTACTTC

length: 18
D: TRBD2
size: NA
J: TRBJ2-3
V: TRBV28
CDR3: CASSLWGGEGRSTDTQYF
DNA: TGTGCCAGCAGTTTGTGGGGTGGGGAGGGACGCAGCACAGATACGCAGTATTTT

length: 14
D: NA
size: NA
J: TRBJ1-5
V: TRBV6-1
CDR3: CASSDSVASQPQHF
DNA: TGTGCCAGCAGTGATAGTGTCGCGTCTCAGCCCCAGCATTTT

length: 12
D: NA
size: once
J: TRBJ1-2
V: TRBV7-8
CDR3: CASSFLTDGYTF
DNA: TGTGCCAGCAGCTTTTTAACGGATGGCTACACCTTC